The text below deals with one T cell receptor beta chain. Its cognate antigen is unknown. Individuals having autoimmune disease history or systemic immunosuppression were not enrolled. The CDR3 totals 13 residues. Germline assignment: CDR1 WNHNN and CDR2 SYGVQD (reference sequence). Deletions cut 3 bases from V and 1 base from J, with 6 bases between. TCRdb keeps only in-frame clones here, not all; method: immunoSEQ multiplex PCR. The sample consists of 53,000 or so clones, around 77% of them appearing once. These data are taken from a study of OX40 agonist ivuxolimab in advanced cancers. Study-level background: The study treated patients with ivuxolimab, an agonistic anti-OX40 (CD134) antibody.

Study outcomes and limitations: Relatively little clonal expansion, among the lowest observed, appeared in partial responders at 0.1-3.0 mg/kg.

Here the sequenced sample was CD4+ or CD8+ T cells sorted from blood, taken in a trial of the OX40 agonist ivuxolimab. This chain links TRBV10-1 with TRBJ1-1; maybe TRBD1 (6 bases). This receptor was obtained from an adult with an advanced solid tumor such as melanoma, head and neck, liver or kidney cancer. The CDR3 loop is CASSEQGNTEAFF. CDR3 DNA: TGCGCCAGCAGTGAACAGGGGAACACTGAAGCTTTCTTT.